Following are 20 T cell receptor beta chains from one sample sequenced in a study of T-cell memory formation after mild COVID-19. TCRdb independently ran MiXCR on the 5' RACE reads; one entry per CDR3 protein. Here the sample spans around 340,000 distinct CDR3 sequences, roughly 13% being singletons. The material sequenced was PBMCs or a T cell subset sorted from them (not recorded which). The receptor source for this set is a man aged 18 to 29 who had mild COVID-19 (a few samples of this study predate the infection). Cell type and time point are not known.

In this sample, this clonotype turned up a few times. This rearrangement joins TRBV25-1 to TRBJ2-7, with TRBD1 identical over 9 bases. Trimming cost V 7 bases and J 2 bases; bases outside gene matches: 15. CDR1 and CDR2 (germline): MGHDK, SYGVNS. The CDR3 loop spans 17 amino acids. CDR3 residues: CASNGGGQGRTTYEQYF. As DNA, the CDR3 is TGTGCCAGCAATGGGGGAGGACAGGGGCGGACGACCTACGAGCAGTACTTC.

This clonotype has more than one count but fewer than ten. The V and J genes are TRBV6-5 and TRBJ2-7; the match to TRBD1 covers 9 bases. The germline CDR1 and CDR2 sequences are MNHEY and SVGAGI. This CDR3 spans 15 amino acids. The V and J ends lost 4 bases and 12 bases, in that order; junction bases with no gene match: 16. CDR3 bases: TGTGCCAGCAGTTCCCCGGGACAGGGCCCTGGGGTTTGGTACGTC. It codes for CASSSPGQGPGVWYV.

This rearrangement joins TRBV7-9 to TRBJ2-5; D unresolved. The CDR3 runs to 13 residues. The V end was cut by 5 bases, the J end by 5 bases, with 12 bases between. The V gene's germline CDR1 is SEHNR and CDR2 FQNEAQ (reference sequence). The CDR3 nucleotides read TGTGCCAGCAGCCGGGTCTTGGGGGAGACCCAGTACTTC. Its protein is CASSRVLGETQYF.

In this sample, this clonotype turned up many times. The chain has TRBV7-9 and TRBJ2-5; TRBD2 matches 9 bases. V trimming: 6 bases; J trimming: 5 bases; junction bases outside the gene matches: 16. Germline loops: CDR1 SEHNR, CDR2 FQNEAQ (reference sequence). CDR3 size: 17 residues. The DNA of the CDR3 is TGTGCCAGCAGTTTTTCCGGGACTAGCACCACCTGGGAGACCCAGTACTTC. Amino acids: CASSFSGTSTTWETQYF. Looking up the rest from reference TRBV7-9 and TRBJ2-5 gives the full variable domain: DTGVSQNPRHKITKRGQNVTFRCDPISEHNRLYWYRQTLGQGPEFLTYFQNEAQLEKSRLLSDRFSAERPKGSFSTLEIQRTEQGDSAMYLCASSFSGTSTTWETQYFGPGTRLLVL.

A few counts support this clonotype. The CDR3 sequence is CASSLGDRSYGYTF. Written as DNA, the CDR3 is TGCGCCAGCAGCTTGGGCGACAGGTCCTATGGCTACACCTTC. The genes are TRBV5-1 and TRBJ1-2; weak D call: TRBD1 (6 bases). This CDR3 is built from 14 residues. V shed 0 bases and J shed 4 bases, with 10 bases lying between them. Germline CDR1 SGHRS, CDR2 YFSETQ.

The V gene is TRBV10-3, the J gene TRBJ1-1, with 7 bases lining up with TRBD1. CDR1 and CDR2 from the germline V gene are ENHRY and SYGVKD. Trimming took 4 bases from V and 1 from J; bases not matched to a gene: 3. CDR3 length: 14 residues. The chain's CDR3 is CAISAGTENTEAFF. CDR3 DNA sequence: TGTGCCATCAGTGCGGGGACAGAGAACACTGAAGCTTTCTTT.

This clonotype was picked up a small number of times. The gene calls are TRBV5-6 and TRBJ2-7, with 8 nucleotides matching TRBD1. Trimming removed 6 bases from V and 2 bases from J; junction bases left unmatched: 10. Germline V lookup: CDR1 SGHDT, CDR2 YYEEEE. The CDR3 has 15 residues. For the CDR3, the DNA is TGTGCCAGCAAGAGATGGGACAGGCCAACCTACGAGCAGTACGTC. It specifies CASKRWDRPTYEQYV.

The rearrangement links TRBV9 to TRBJ2-2, with D unclear. Germline loops: CDR1 SGDLS, CDR2 YYNGEE. V was cut by 3 bases and J by 7 bases, with 13 bases left in between. The CDR3 covers 14 residues. CDR3 coding DNA: TGTGCCAGCAGCGCTCCCTTGGGTGGCGGGGAGCTGTTTTTT. Its translation is CASSAPLGGGELFF.

This clonotype was observed many times. The chain carries TRBV5-1 and TRBJ2-7, with D unresolved. The CDR3 contains 13 residues. The V gene's germline CDR1 is SGHRS and CDR2 YFSETQ. V gave up 2 bases and J gave up 7 bases, with 13 bases separating them. The CDR3 DNA reads TGCGCCAGCAGCTTCAAGACGGGTAAGGAGCAGTACGTC. Its translation is CASSFKTGKEQYV.

This rearrangement joins TRBV6-6 to TRBJ1-4; D is perhaps TRBD1 (5 bases). This CDR3 spans 13 amino acids. V was shortened by 4 bases and J by 7 bases, with 10 bases between the two germline ends. Germline assignment: CDR1 MNHNY and CDR2 SVGAGI (reference sequence). In nucleotides, the CDR3 is TGTGCCAGCAGTTGGGGGTCTGGTGAAAAACTGTTTTTT. Translated, it gives CASSWGSGEKLFF.

This chain connects TRBV5-4 to TRBJ2-3; no firm D call. CDR3 length equals 14 residues. The V and J ends lost 0 bases and 6 bases respectively, with 11 bases between them. CDR1 is SGHNT and CDR2 is YYREEE in the germline V gene (reference sequence). The CDR3 is CASSLVSSMDTQYF. The CDR3 nucleotides are TGTGCCAGCAGCTTGGTTTCTTCGATGGATACGCAGTATTTT.

This chain joins TRBV6-2 or TRBV6-3 and TRBJ2-5; weak D call: TRBD1 (6 bases). The germline V gene has CDR1 MNHEY and CDR2 SVGEGT. V was pared by 2 bases and J by 1 base, with 8 bases between. The CDR3 has 14 amino acids. CDR3 in DNA: TGTGCCAGCAGTTACGGGGGCGGCCAAGAGACCCAGTACTTC. It translates to CASSYGGGQETQYF.

The DNA for the CDR3 is TGCGCCAGCAGCCAAGAAAGACGGGTGAACACCGGGGAGCTGTTTTTT. This encodes CASSQERRVNTGELFF. The chain is built from TRBV4-3 and TRBJ2-2; D is undetermined. Germline CDR1 and CDR2: LGHNA and YSLEER. The CDR3 is 16 residues long. The ends were cut back, 0 bases at V and 1 base at J, with 9 bases in the middle.

V is TRBV20-1 and J is TRBJ2-5; D is possibly TRBD2 (6 bases). V lost 2 bases and J lost 5, with 18 bases in between. Germline V gene sequence: CDR1 DFQATT, CDR2 SNEGSKA (reference sequence). The CDR3 has 15 residues. CDR3 in amino acids: CSARKGLASFETQYF. The CDR3 DNA follows: TGCAGTGCTAGAAAAGGTCTAGCGTCTTTTGAGACCCAGTACTTC.

This clonotype was seen at least ten times. The genes are TRBV7-9 and TRBJ2-3; D possibly uses TRBD1 or TRBD2 (5 bases each). V lost 5 bases to trimming and J lost 2 bases, with 14 bases between them. From germline, CDR1 is SEHNR and CDR2 FQNEAQ (reference sequence). The CDR3 contains 15 residues. In nucleotides, the CDR3 is TGTGCCAGCAGCGCCCGGGACGGTGACACAGATACGCAGTATTTT. Translation: CASSARDGDTDTQYF.

This clonotype came up a few times. The chain joins TRBV12-3 or TRBV12-4 to TRBJ2-3; 12 bases are shared with TRBD1. The CDR3 is 19 amino acids. The trim removed 5 bases at V and 0 bases at J, leaving 12 bases unmatched. DNA for the CDR3: TGTGCCAGCAGTATACGCCGGGACAGGGGGCGGAAAAGCACAGATACGCAGTATTTT. Its translation: CASSIRRDRGRKSTDTQYF.

The chain carries TRBV7-2 and TRBJ1-6, with D unclear. The CDR3 spans 13 residues. The ends were cut back, 7 bases at V and 9 bases at J, with 13 bases in the middle. Per germline, CDR1 SGHTA and CDR2 FQGNSA. The CDR3 DNA follows: TGTGCCAGCACGGAGGGTTATGGTTCACCCCTCCACTTT. Its translation: CASTEGYGSPLHF.

This clonotype has more than one count but fewer than ten. The gene calls are TRBV30 and TRBJ1-1; D remains unclear. CDR3 length: 11 amino acids. Germline V gene lookup returns CDR1 GTSNPN and CDR2 SVGIG (reference sequence). The germline V and J ends were trimmed by 3 bases and 2 bases, with 4 bases remaining between them. CDR3 nucleotides: TGTGCCTGGAGGGGAAACACTGAAGCTTTCTTT. It yields the protein CAWRGNTEAFF.

This clonotype has more than one count but fewer than ten. In DNA form, the CDR3 reads TGTGCCAGCAGCCAAGCTAGCGGGGGCCCTTCCATAGATACGCAGTATTTT. The encoded protein is CASSQASGGPSIDTQYF. This chain joins TRBV14 and TRBJ2-3; the match to TRBD2 covers 10 bases. Germline-derived CDR1 and CDR2 are SGHDN and FVKESK. V dropped 1 base and J dropped 5; count of bases not matched to a gene: 9. This CDR3 is built from 17 residues.

This sequence joins TRBV6-1 and TRBJ2-7; D is unresolved. CDR1 and CDR2 from the germline V gene are MNHNS and SASEGT. Trimming pared 4 bases from V and 4 bases from J, leaving 8 bases between. This CDR3 contains 12 residues. Here the CDR3 DNA reads TGTGCCAGCAGTGTCGGATTATACGAGCAGTACTTC. As protein: CASSVGLYEQYF.